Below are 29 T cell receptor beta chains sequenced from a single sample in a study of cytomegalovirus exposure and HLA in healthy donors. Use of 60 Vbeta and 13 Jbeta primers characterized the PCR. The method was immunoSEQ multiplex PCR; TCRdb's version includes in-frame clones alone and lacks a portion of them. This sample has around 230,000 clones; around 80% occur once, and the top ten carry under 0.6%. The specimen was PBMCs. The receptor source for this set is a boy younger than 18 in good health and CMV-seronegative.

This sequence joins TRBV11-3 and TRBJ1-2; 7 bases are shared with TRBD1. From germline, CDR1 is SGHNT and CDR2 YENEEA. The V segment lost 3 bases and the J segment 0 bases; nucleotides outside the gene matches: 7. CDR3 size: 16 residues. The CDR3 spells CASSFGRQGSNYGYTF. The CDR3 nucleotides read TGTGCCAGCAGCTTCGGAAGACAGGGATCTAACTATGGCTACACCTTC.

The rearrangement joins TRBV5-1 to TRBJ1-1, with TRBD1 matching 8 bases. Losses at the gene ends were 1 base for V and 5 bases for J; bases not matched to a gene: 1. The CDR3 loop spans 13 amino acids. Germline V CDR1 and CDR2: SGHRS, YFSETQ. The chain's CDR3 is CASSLTGGTEAFF. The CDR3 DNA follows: TGCGCCAGCAGCTTGACAGGGGGGACTGAAGCTTTCTTT.

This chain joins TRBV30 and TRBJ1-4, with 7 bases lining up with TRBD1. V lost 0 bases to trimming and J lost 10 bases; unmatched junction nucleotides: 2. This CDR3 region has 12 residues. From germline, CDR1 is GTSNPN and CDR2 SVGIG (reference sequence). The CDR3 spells CAWSVHRGKLFF. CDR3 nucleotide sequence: TGTGCCTGGAGTGTACACAGGGGAAAACTGTTTTTT.

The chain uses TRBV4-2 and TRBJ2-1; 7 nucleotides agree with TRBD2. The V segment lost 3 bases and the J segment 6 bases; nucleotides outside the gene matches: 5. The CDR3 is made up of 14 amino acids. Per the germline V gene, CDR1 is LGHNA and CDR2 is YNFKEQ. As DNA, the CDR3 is TGTGCCAGCAGCCAGAGCGGGACTTTCAATGAGCAGTTCTTC. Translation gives CASSQSGTFNEQFF.

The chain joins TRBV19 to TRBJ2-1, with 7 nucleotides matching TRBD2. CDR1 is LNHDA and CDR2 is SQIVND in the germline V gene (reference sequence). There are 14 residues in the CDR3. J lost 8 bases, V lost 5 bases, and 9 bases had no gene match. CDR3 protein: CASSARTSADEQFF. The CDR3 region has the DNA TGTGCCAGTAGTGCCAGGACTAGTGCCGATGAGCAGTTCTTC.

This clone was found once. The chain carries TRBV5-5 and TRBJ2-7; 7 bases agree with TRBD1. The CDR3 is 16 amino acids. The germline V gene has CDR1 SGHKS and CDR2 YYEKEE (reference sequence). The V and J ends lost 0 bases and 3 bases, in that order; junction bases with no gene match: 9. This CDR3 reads CASSLDPGTADYEQYF. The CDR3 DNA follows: TGTGCCAGCAGCTTGGACCCCGGGACAGCTGACTACGAGCAGTACTTC.

CDR3 region: CASSPSPRDSTYEQYF. In nucleotides, the CDR3 is TGCGCCAGCAGCCCCTCTCCCCGGGACAGCACCTACGAGCAGTACTTC. The chain links TRBV5-1 to TRBJ2-7, with 7 bases fitting TRBD1. The germline gives CDR1 SGHRS, CDR2 YFSETQ. J gave up 2 bases and V 4 bases, and 12 bases lay outside the gene matches. The CDR3 has 16 amino acids. The whole variable domain, filled in from reference TRBV5-1 and TRBJ2-7, reads KAGVTQTPRYLIKTRGQQVTLSCSPISGHRSVSWYQQTPGQGLQFLFEYFSETQRNKGNFPGRFSGRQFSNSRSEMNVSTLELGDSALYLCASSPSPRDSTYEQYFGPGTRLTVT.

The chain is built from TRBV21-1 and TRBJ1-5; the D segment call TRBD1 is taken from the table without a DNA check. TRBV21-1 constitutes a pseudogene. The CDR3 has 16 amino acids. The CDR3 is CASSIPGQGGNQPQHF. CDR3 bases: TGTGCCAGCAGCATACCGGGACAGGGCGGTAATCAGCCCCAGCATTTT.

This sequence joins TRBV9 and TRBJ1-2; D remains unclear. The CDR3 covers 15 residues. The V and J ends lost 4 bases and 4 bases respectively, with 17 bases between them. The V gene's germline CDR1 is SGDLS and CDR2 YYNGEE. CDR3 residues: CASSHGRPNGYGYTF. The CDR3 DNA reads TGTGCCAGCAGCCACGGCAGGCCGAATGGCTATGGCTACACCTTC.

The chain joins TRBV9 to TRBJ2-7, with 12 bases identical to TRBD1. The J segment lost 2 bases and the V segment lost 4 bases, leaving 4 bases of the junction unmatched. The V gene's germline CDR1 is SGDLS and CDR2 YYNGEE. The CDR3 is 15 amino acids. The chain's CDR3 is CASSQGQGATYEQYF. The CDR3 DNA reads TGTGCCAGCAGCCAGGGACAGGGGGCGACCTACGAGCAGTACTTC.

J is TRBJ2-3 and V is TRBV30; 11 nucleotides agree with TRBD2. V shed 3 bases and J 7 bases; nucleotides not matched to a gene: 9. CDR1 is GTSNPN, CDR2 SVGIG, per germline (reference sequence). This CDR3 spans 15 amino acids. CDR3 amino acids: CAWSRLAGGLYTQYF. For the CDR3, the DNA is TGTGCCTGGAGCCGGCTAGCGGGGGGACTTTATACGCAGTATTTT.

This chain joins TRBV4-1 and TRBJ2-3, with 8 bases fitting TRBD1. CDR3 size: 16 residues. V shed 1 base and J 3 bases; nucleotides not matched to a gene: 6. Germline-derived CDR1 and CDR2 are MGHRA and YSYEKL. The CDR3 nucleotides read TGCGCCAGCAGCCAAGTAGGGCAGGGGGCTACAGATACGCAGTATTTT. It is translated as CASSQVGQGATDTQYF.

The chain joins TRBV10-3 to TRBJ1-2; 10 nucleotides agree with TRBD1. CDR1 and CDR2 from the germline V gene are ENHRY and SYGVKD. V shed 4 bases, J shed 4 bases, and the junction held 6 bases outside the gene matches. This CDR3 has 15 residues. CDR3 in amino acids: CAISGGGQGPYGYTF. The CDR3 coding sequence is TGTGCCATCAGTGGAGGGGGACAGGGGCCCTATGGCTACACCTTC.

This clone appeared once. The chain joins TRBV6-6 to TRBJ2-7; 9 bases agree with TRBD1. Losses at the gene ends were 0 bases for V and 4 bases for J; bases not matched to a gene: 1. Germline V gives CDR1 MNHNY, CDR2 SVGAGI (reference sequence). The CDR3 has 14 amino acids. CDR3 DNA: TGTGCCAGCAGTTACTCGGGACAGGGTTACGAGCAGTACTTC. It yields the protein CASSYSGQGYEQYF.

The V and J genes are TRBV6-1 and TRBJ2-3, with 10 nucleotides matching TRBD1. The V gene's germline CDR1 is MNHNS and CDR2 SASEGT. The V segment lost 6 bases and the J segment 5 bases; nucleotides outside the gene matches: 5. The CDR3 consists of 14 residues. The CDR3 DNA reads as TGTGCCAGCAGGGACAGGGGGGCGGGAGATACGCAGTATTTT. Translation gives CASRDRGAGDTQYF.

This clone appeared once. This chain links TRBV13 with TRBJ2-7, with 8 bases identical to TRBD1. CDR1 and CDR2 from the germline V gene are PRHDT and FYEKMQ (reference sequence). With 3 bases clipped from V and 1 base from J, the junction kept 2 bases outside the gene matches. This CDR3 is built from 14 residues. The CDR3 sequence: CASSLGDRSYEQYF. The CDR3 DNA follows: TGTGCCAGCAGCTTGGGGGACAGGTCCTACGAGCAGTACTTC.

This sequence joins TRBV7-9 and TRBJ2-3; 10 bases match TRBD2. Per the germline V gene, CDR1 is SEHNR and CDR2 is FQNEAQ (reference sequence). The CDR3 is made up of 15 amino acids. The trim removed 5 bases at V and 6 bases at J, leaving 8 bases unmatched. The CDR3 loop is CASSVSGGAIDTQYF. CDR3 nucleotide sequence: TGTGCCAGCAGCGTAAGCGGGGGGGCCATCGATACGCAGTATTTT.

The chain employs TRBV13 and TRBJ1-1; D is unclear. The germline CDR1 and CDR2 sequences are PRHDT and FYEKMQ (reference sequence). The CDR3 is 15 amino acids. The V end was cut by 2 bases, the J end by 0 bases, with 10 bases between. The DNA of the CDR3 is TGTGCCAGCAGCTTATATCCGGGGTTGAACACTGAAGCTTTCTTT. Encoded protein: CASSLYPGLNTEAFF.

The chain's CDR3 is CASSPGGKGGYGYTF. The CDR3 DNA reads as TGTGCCAGCAGCCCTGGAGGGAAGGGCGGCTATGGCTACACCTTC. V gene TRBV4-2 combines with J gene TRBJ1-2; D not certain. The germline V gene encodes CDR1 LGHNA and CDR2 YNFKEQ. With 4 bases removed from V and 4 bases from J, the gap between germline ends came to 16 bases. The CDR3 totals 15 residues.

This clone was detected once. CDR3 amino acids: CASSLFGTGAYEQYF. CDR3 in DNA: TGTGCCAGCAGCTTATTTGGGACAGGGGCATACGAGCAGTACTTC. The rearrangement links TRBV7-9 to TRBJ2-7; 10 nucleotides match TRBD1. The germline V gene encodes CDR1 SEHNR and CDR2 FQNEAQ (reference sequence). The CDR3 contains 15 residues. V shed 2 bases, J shed 4 bases, and the junction held 5 bases outside the gene matches.

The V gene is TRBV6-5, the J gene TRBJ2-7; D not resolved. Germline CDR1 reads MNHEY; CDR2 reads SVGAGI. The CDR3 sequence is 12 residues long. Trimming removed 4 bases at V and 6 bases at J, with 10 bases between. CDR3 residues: CASSSTRGEQYF. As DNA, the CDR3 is TGTGCCAGCAGTTCAACTCGCGGCGAGCAGTACTTC.

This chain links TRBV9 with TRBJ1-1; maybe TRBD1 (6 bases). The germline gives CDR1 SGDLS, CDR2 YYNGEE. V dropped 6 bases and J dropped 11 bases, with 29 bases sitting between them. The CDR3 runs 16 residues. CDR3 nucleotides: TGTGCCAGCATTCCAATAACGGGGGGCGCAGGGGCTTTGGCTTTCTTT. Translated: CASIPITGGAGALAFF.

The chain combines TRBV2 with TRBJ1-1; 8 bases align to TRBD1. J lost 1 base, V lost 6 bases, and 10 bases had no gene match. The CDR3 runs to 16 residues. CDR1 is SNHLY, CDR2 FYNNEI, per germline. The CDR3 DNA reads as TGTGCCAGCAGGCGATGGATCGGGACAGGGAACACTGAAGCTTTCTTT. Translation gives CASRRWIGTGNTEAFF.

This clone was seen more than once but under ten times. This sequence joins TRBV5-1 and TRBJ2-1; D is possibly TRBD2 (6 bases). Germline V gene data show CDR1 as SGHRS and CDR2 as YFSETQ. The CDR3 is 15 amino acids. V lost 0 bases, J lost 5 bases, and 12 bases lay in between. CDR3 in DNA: TGCGCCAGCAGCTTGGAGGGCGGGGCGCACAATGAGCAGTTCTTC. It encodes CASSLEGGAHNEQFF. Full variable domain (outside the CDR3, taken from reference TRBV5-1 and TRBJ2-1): KAGVTQTPRYLIKTRGQQVTLSCSPISGHRSVSWYQQTPGQGLQFLFEYFSETQRNKGNFPGRFSGRQFSNSRSEMNVSTLELGDSALYLCASSLEGGAHNEQFFGPGTRLTVL.

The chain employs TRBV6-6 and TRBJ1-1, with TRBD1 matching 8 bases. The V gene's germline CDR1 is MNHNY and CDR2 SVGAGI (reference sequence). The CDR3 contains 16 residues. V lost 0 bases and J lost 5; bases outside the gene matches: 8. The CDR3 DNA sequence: TGTGCCAGCAGTTACTCCGGGACAGGCGGGGGAACTGAAGCTTTCTTT. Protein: CASSYSGTGGGTEAFF.

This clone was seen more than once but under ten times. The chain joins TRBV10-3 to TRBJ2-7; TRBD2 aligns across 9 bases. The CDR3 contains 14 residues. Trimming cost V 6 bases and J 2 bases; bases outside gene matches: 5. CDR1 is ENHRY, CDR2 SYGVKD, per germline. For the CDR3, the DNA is TGTGCCATCAGCGTAGCGGGAGAGGCCTACGAGCAGTACTTC. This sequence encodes CAISVAGEAYEQYF.

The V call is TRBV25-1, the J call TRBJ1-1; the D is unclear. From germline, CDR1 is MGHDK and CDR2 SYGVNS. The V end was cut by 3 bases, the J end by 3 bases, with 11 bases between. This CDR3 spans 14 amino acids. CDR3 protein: CASSEMTWDTEAFF. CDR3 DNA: TGTGCCAGCAGTGAGATGACATGGGACACTGAAGCTTTCTTT.

CDR3 coding DNA: TGCGCCAGCAGCTTGGACCCCCCGGGACAGGGCCAAGAGACCCAGTACTTC. It is translated as CASSLDPPGQGQETQYF. This rearrangement joins TRBV5-1 to TRBJ2-5; TRBD1 aligns across 9 bases. The V gene end was trimmed by 0 bases and the J gene end by 1 base; junction bases not matched to a gene: 7. This CDR3 is built from 17 residues. Germline loops: CDR1 SGHRS, CDR2 YFSETQ.

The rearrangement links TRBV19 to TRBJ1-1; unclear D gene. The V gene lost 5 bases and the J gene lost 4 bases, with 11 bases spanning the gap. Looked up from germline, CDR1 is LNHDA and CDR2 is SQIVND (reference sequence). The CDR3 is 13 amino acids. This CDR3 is CASSVAGLTEAFF. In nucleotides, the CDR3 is TGTGCCAGTAGTGTCGCCGGTCTCACTGAAGCTTTCTTT.